This T cell receptor beta chain was recovered during a study of T cells expressing NK-cell markers. Across the whole study: It was from sorted CD3+CD56+NKG2C+, CD3+CD56+NKG2C- and CD3+CD56-NKG2C+ T cells that TCR beta repertoires came. With respect to HCMV, seven of the eight sequenced donors were seropositive, and one was seronegative.

From the 5' RACE reads, TCRdb lists one entry per CDR3 protein and no DNA. The listing records 400,000 to 500,000 distinct CDR3 sequences. The CDR3 sequence is 11 residues long. CDR1 SGDLS and CDR2 YYNGEE come from the germline V gene. This TCR was sampled from a woman aged 18-69 years in good health. The chain carries TRBV9 and TRBJ2-1; the D gene TCRdb calls, TRBD2, cannot be checked with no DNA. Sequenced input: blood T cells: a sorted CD56 or NKG2C T cell subset, CD4+ or CD8+ T cells, or bulk PBMC T cells (not recorded which). CDR3 loop: CASSAAGGLFF.